This is a list of T cell receptor beta chains from one sample in a study of cytomegalovirus exposure and HLA in healthy donors. The repertoire was sequenced with immunoSEQ multiplex PCR; TCRdb's copy has only in-frame clones and lacks some. Of around 150,000 clones listed, roughly 66% were seen once; the top ten hold around 6.3%. The sequenced sample was PBMCs. The origin of the receptors is a woman aged 55 to 70 in good health and CMV-seronegative. Each CDR3 is given with its conserved first and last residue. A D gene is named only where the DNA matches it firmly. Size is stated for part of the rows, as once, few or many counts, or as a class when the clone is expanded.

j_gene	abundance	v_gene	d_gene	CDR3nt	CDR3aa
TRBJ1-1	NA	TRBV7-8	TRBD1	TGTGCCAGCAGCCCCTACCGTGTTCCCCCCGGGACAGCGAACACTGAAGCTTTCTTT	CASSPYRVPPGTANTEAFF
TRBJ2-2	few	TRBV6-5	TRBD1	TGTGCCAGCAGGAGGGACAGGGGGTGGACCGGGGAGCTGTTTTTT	CASRRDRGWTGELFF
TRBJ2-5	NA	TRBV7-2	TRBD2	TGTGCCAGCAGCTTAGTCGGGCGGGGGGAGGAGACCCAGTACTTC	CASSLVGRGEETQYF
TRBJ1-1	NA	TRBV9	NA	TGTGCCAGCAGCGTAGGGGTGACGGGTGAAGCTTTCTTT	CASSVGVTGEAFF
TRBJ2-7	NA	TRBV27	TRBD1	TGTGCCAGCAGTTTGGCAGGGGGCTACGAGCAGTACTTC	CASSLAGGYEQYF
TRBJ2-1	NA	TRBV5-1	TRBD2	TGCGCCAGCAGCTTCACGACTAGCGGGAGGGCCCTTGAGCAGTTCTTC	CASSFTTSGRALEQFF
TRBJ1-2	NA	TRBV7-6	NA	TGTGCCAGCAGCTCACAGGGTTTCTATGGCTACACCTTC	CASSSQGFYGYTF
TRBJ2-3	NA	TRBV5-4	TRBD1	TGTGCCAGCAGCCTACAGGGGGTGGCAGATACGCAGTATTTT	CASSLQGVADTQYF
TRBJ2-7	NA	TRBV9	TRBD2	TGTGCCAGCAGCGTAGAGTTAGCGGGAGTCCACGAGCAGTACTTC	CASSVELAGVHEQYF
TRBJ1-5	NA	TRBV6-5	NA	TGTGCCAGCAGTTACTGGCGGGGAGGTCAGCCCCAGCATTTT	CASSYWRGGQPQHF
TRBJ2-1	NA	TRBV13	TRBD2	TGTGCCAGCAGCTTACTGAGCGGGAAAGCTCCTGAGCAGTTCTTC	CASSLLSGKAPEQFF
TRBJ1-2	NA	TRBV9	TRBD1	TGTGCCAGCAGCACCGGGACAGGGGGGGGCTACACCTTC	CASSTGTGGGYTF
TRBJ2-3	many	TRBV5-4	NA	TGTGCCAGCGGTCTAGCGACAGATACGCAGTATTTT	CASGLATDTQYF
TRBJ2-1	NA	TRBV25-1	TRBD2	TGTGCCAGCAGTGAATTGGGACTAGCATGGGAGCAGTTCTTC	CASSELGLAWEQFF
TRBJ2-7	NA	TRBV19	TRBD2	TGTGCCAGTAGTATGCGGGGGAGCAACGAGCAGTACTTC	CASSMRGSNEQYF
TRBJ1-2	few	TRBV30	NA	TGTGCCTGGAGTGAACTTTGGAGGGGGGGGTATGGCTACACCTTC	CAWSELWRGGYGYTF